Listed below are T cell receptor beta chains from one sample, sequenced in a study of T cell responses to AZD1222 COVID-19 vaccine. Data came from immunoSEQ multiplex PCR; TCRdb stores just in-frame clones and leaves some out. The sample consists of just over 150,000 clones, 85% to 95% of them appearing once. Material: peripheral blood, obtained 28 days after the second AZD1222 dose. The receptors here all came from an adult who received the AZD1222 COVID-19 vaccine. Both conserved end residues are part of each CDR3. D genes are given only for firm matches. Some rows have no size entry. The others give once, few or many, or a class for an expanded clone.

d_call j_call v_call cdr3_length clone_size cdr3_aa cdr3_nt
. TRBJ2-7 TRBV15 15 . CATSRDRAGLYEQYF TGTGCCACCAGCAGAGATCGTGCAGGGCTCTACGAGCAGTACTTC
TRBD1 TRBJ2-7 TRBV25-1 15 . CASRPPGQGRYEQYF TGTGCCAGCAGGCCCCCGGGACAGGGTCGCTACGAGCAGTACTTC
TRBD2 TRBJ2-7 TRBV24-1 15 few CATSDGSSGSYEQYF TGTGCCACCAGTGATGGGTCTAGCGGGAGCTACGAGCAGTACTTC
. TRBJ2-6 TRBV27 18 . CASSPRSRGVSGANVLTF TGTGCCAGCAGTCCACGGTCCCGAGGGGTCTCTGGGGCCAACGTCCTGACTTTC
. TRBJ2-7 TRBV18 14 . CASSPGTATYEQYF TGTGCCAGCTCACCAGGGACGGCAACCTACGAGCAGTACTTC
. TRBJ1-4 TRBV7-8 15 . CASSEKKIRLEKLFF TGTGCCAGCAGCGAGAAGAAGATAAGGCTGGAAAAACTGTTTTTT
. TRBJ2-4 TRBV6-5 15 . CASSPTGNAKNIQYF TGTGCCAGCAGTCCTACGGGTAATGCCAAAAACATTCAGTACTTC
. TRBJ1-5 TRBV12-3/TRBV12-4 13 . CASSSSFNQPQHF TGTGCCAGCAGTTCCTCGTTCAATCAGCCCCAGCATTTT
. TRBJ2-7 TRBV28 14 . CASSLVREPYEQYF TGTGCCAGCAGTTTAGTCAGGGAACCTTACGAGCAGTACTTC
. TRBJ2-7 TRBV5-1 18 . CASSFLSVSDSLSYEQYF TGCGCCAGCAGCTTTTTATCGGTGTCCGACAGCCTCTCCTACGAGCAGTACTTC
. TRBJ2-2 TRBV11-2 16 . CASRHKPTGIAGELFF TGTGCCAGCAGACACAAACCTACAGGGATCGCCGGGGAGCTGTTTTTT
. TRBJ1-5 TRBV7-9 13 . CASSLAWNQPQHF TGTGCCAGCAGCTTAGCGTGGAATCAGCCCCAGCATTTT
. TRBJ1-1 TRBV30 13 . CAWGEFMNTEAFF TGTGCCTGGGGGGAGTTTATGAACACTGAAGCTTTCTTT
. TRBJ2-1 TRBV7-6 16 . CASSLDRALSYNEQFF TGTGCCAGCAGCTTAGACAGGGCTCTCTCCTACAATGAGCAGTTCTTC
. TRBJ2-3 TRBV27 15 once CASSSARGRTDTQYF TGTGCCAGCAGTTCGGCGCGGGGTCGCACAGATACGCAGTATTTT
TRBD2 TRBJ2-1 TRBV6-1 19 . CASSEARLAGERFYNEQFF TGTGCCAGCAGTGAAGCGCGACTAGCGGGAGAACGATTTTACAATGAGCAGTTCTTC
TRBD1 TRBJ2-7 TRBV11-1 16 few CASSLDRGQGIWEQYF TGTGCCAGCAGCTTAGACCGGGGACAGGGCATCTGGGAGCAGTACTTC
. TRBJ1-6 TRBV30 14 . CAWRPGNRHSPLHF TGTGCCTGGAGGCCAGGGAATCGGCATTCACCCCTCCACTTT
. TRBJ2-3 TRBV30 15 . CAWSSQGLGTDTQYF TGTGCCTGGAGTTCCCAGGGTCTGGGCACAGATACGCAGTATTTT
. TRBJ2-7 TRBV18 12 . CASSLPPYEQYF TGTGCCAGCTCACTGCCCCCCTACGAGCAGTACTTC
. TRBJ1-5 TRBV2 13 . CASSGVRNQPQHF TGTGCCAGCAGTGGTGTCCGCAATCAGCCCCAGCATTTT
TRBD1 TRBJ1-2 TRBV6-5 13 . CASTGTANYGYTF TGTGCCAGCACCGGGACAGCAAACTATGGCTACACCTTC
. TRBJ2-1 TRBV7-9 15 . CASSPPVASYNEQFF TGTGCCAGCAGCCCCCCTGTGGCCTCCTACAATGAGCAGTTCTTC
. TRBJ2-2 TRBV19 15 once CASSLRTDNTGELFF TGTGCCAGTAGCCTACGGACAGATAACACCGGGGAGCTGTTTTTT
. TRBJ1-4 TRBV11-3 13 . CASSANQGEKLFF TGTGCCAGCAGCGCCAATCAAGGTGAAAAACTGTTTTTT
. TRBJ1-4 TRBV5-1 15 . CASSFGTPGGEKLFF TGCGCCAGCAGCTTCGGGACACCCGGAGGTGAAAAACTGTTTTTT
. TRBJ1-1 TRBV2 17 . CASKPLTGRGMNTEAFF TGTGCCAGCAAACCTTTGACCGGCCGGGGGATGAACACTGAAGCTTTCTTT
TRBD2 TRBJ2-5 TRBV6-2/TRBV6-3 16 . CASSGWPSGRQETQYF TGTGCCAGCAGTGGGTGGCCTAGCGGGAGGCAAGAGACCCAGTACTTC
. TRBJ1-2 TRBV5-1 14 few CASSLAGQSYGYTF TGCGCCAGCAGCTTGGCAGGGCAGAGCTATGGCTACACCTTC
TRBD1 TRBJ1-6 TRBV6-5 15 . CASRTPGTGQSPLHF TGTGCCAGCAGAACGCCCGGGACAGGGCAATCACCCCTCCACTTT
. TRBJ2-5 TRBV5-6 11 . CASSSAETQYF TGTGCCAGCAGTTCGGCGGAGACCCAGTACTTC
TRBD1 TRBJ1-4 TRBV18 15 . CASSPVQGAGEKLFF TGTGCCAGCTCACCGGTACAGGGGGCGGGTGAAAAACTGTTTTTT
. TRBJ1-2 TRBV7-2 16 . CASSVMWQGRKGGYTF TGTGCCAGCAGCGTAATGTGGCAGGGGAGAAAGGGCGGCTACACCTTC
. TRBJ1-4 TRBV10-2 14 . CASSGGSQNEKLFF TGCGCCAGCAGTGGGGGGTCCCAAAATGAAAAACTGTTTTTT
. TRBJ1-4 TRBV9 13 once CASSAGQREKLFF TGTGCCAGCAGCGCCGGACAGCGGGAAAAACTGTTTTTT
TRBD1 TRBJ2-7 TRBV20-1 11 . CSAQDRRKQYF TGCAGTGCCCAGGACAGGAGAAAGCAGTACTTC
. TRBJ2-3 TRBV3-1/TRBV3-2 13 . CASSQTSTDTQYF TGTGCCAGCAGCCAGACTAGCACAGATACGCAGTATTTT